This T cell receptor beta chain stems from a study of T cells in Graves' hyperthyroidism and ophthalmopathy. The CDR3 has 17 amino acids. Germline V gene sequence: CDR1 MNHEY, CDR2 SMNVEV (reference sequence). Unmatched junction bases numbered 13, after V lost 4 bases and J lost 6 bases. Diagnosis relied on clinical symptoms, serum thyroxine and TRAb, thyroid ultrasound and orbital computed tomography. Fresh peripheral blood, approximately 10 ml, yielded the PBMCs. Amplification of TCR beta CDR3 regions used RNA as the template. Primed by the HTBI set, a first-round RT-PCR was run on the TCR CDR3. From the multiplex PCR reads, TCRdb called clonotypes with MiXCR, one entry per CDR3 protein. The top ten clones hold approximately 14% of a sample with about 510,000 distinct CDR3 sequences, 14% of them seen once.

This receptor was taken from a woman between 40 and 55 years old with Graves' hyperthyroidism. The rearrangement uses TRBV27 and TRBJ2-7; 12 bases are a match to TRBD2. The sequenced material came from blood. CDR3 loop: CASSSGLAGVLRSEQYF. The DNA of the CDR3 is TGTGCCAGCAGTTCGGGACTAGCGGGTGTGCTTCGGAGCGAGCAGTACTTC.